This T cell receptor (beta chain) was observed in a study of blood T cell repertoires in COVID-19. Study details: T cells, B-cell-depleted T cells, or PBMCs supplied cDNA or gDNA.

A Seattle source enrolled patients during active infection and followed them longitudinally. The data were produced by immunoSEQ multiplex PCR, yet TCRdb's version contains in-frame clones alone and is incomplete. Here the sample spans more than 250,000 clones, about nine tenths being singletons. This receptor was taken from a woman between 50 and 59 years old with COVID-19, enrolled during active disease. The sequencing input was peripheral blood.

This chain's CDR3 is CASSLSILGQGGFGYTF. As DNA, the CDR3 is TGTGCCAGCAGTTTATCGATTCTGGGACAGGGCGGATTCGGCTACACCTTC. V gene TRBV27 combines with J gene TRBJ1-2; 9 bases align to TRBD1. CDR1 MNHEY and CDR2 SMNVEV come from the germline V gene (reference sequence). Trimming cost V 0 bases and J 8 bases; bases outside gene matches: 13. CDR3 length equals 17 residues.